The 27 T cell receptor beta chains in this list originate from one sample, sequenced in a study of monozygotic twins with inflammatory bowel disease. TCRdb re-called the 5' RACE reads; one entry per CDR3 protein, DNA not given. Reported are tens of thousands of distinct CDR3 sequences; the ten largest clones contain approximately 7.4%. The material sequenced was blood. These receptors were collected from a human donor with ulcerative colitis or Crohn's disease, or a healthy co-twin of an affected twin (not recorded which).

The V gene is TRBV7-2, the J gene TRBJ2-3; TCRdb lists TRBD1, though no DNA is available to test this call. CDR1 SGHTA and CDR2 FQGNSA come from the germline V gene. The CDR3 contains 15 residues. The CDR3 sequence is CASSSRGGVPDTQYF.

J is TRBJ1-6 and V is TRBV20-1; TCRdb gives TRBD1 as the D gene, but with no DNA this cannot be confirmed. Germline CDR1 DFQATT, CDR2 SNEGSKA (reference sequence). The CDR3 loop spans 19 amino acids. This CDR3 reads CSAAHRDRGGSSYNSPLHF.

The genes are TRBV6-1 and TRBJ1-5. Germline CDR1 reads MNHNS; CDR2 reads SASEGT. CDR3 size: 12 residues. The CDR3 is CASSETPRAQHF.

The chain recombines TRBV7-9 with TRBJ2-4; TCRdb names TRBD1, which stays unverified in the absence of DNA. The germline V gene encodes CDR1 SEHNR and CDR2 FQNEAQ (reference sequence). The length of the CDR3 is 15 residues. The CDR3 sequence: CASSLVQGPKNIQYF.

The rearrangement links TRBV20-1 to TRBJ2-3; TCRdb's assignment of TRBD2 cannot be checked, as there is no DNA. Germline CDR1 and CDR2: DFQATT and SNEGSKA (reference sequence). The CDR3 consists of 15 residues. This CDR3 is CSASIPGGSTDTQYF.

The J gene is TRBJ2-1, the V gene TRBV7-6; lacking DNA, the TRBD1 call made by TCRdb goes unchecked. This CDR3 has 13 amino acids. Germline CDR1 is SGHVS and CDR2 is FNYEAQ. CDR3 amino acids: CASSPDRGLQQFF.

This chain links TRBV7-2 with TRBJ2-7; TCRdb gives TRBD1 as the D gene, but with no DNA this cannot be confirmed. Germline CDR1 SGHTA, CDR2 FQGNSA. The CDR3 sequence is 12 residues long. CDR3 loop: CASSFRGHEQYF. The complete variable domain, with remaining parts taken from reference TRBV7-2 and TRBJ2-7, reads GAGVSQSPSNKVTEKGKDVELRCDPISGHTALYWYRQSLGQGLEFLIYFQGNSAPDKSGLPSDRFSAERTGGSVSTLTIQRTQQEDSAVYLCASSFRGHEQYFGPGTRLTVT.

The rearrangement uses TRBV15 and TRBJ2-7; TCRdb lists TRBD2, though no DNA is available to test this call. Germline CDR1 is LNHNV and CDR2 is YYDKDF (reference sequence). This CDR3 contains 18 residues. CDR3 protein: CATSRSRVRADGAYEQYF.

This chain uses TRBV7-2 with TRBJ2-1; TCRdb's D call of TRBD1 is untestable without DNA. CDR1 is SGHTA, CDR2 FQGNSA, per germline. This CDR3 is 15 amino acids long. CDR3 loop: CASSSRQGAFVFQFF.

The chain has TRBV12-3 or TRBV12-4 and TRBJ2-3. This CDR3 is built from 13 residues. The CDR3 reads CASSVQVADTQYF.

The chain combines TRBV20-1 with TRBJ1-5; TCRdb designates TRBD1, a call that cannot be tested without DNA. CDR1 DFQATT and CDR2 SNEGSKA come from the germline V gene (reference sequence). The CDR3 has 15 residues. The CDR3 spells CSANPKGGATQPQHF.

The CDR3 protein is CASSQERVYDTQYF. The chain links TRBV4-2 to TRBJ2-3. From germline, CDR1 is LGHNA and CDR2 YNFKEQ. The CDR3 covers 14 residues.

The genes are TRBV6-6 and TRBJ2-5; TCRdb's D call of TRBD2 is untestable without DNA. The CDR3 loop spans 14 amino acids. The germline V gene encodes CDR1 MNHNY and CDR2 SVGAGI (reference sequence). This chain's CDR3 is CASSYRDLRETQYF.

The chain has TRBV6-5 and TRBJ2-7; TCRdb outputs TRBD2, but without DNA this stays unchecked. Germline CDR1 is MNHEY and CDR2 is SVGAGI. This CDR3 has 14 residues. The CDR3 is CASSYSSRLYEQYF.

The chain uses TRBV5-8 and TRBJ2-1; TCRdb reports TRBD1, a call that lacks DNA to check it against. This CDR3 is built from 15 residues. From germline, CDR1 is SGHTS and CDR2 YDEGEE. The CDR3 loop reads CASRRQGSSYNEQFF.

The chain is built from TRBV20-1 and TRBJ2-1; TCRdb's assignment of TRBD2 cannot be checked, as there is no DNA. This CDR3 region has 13 residues. Germline assignment: CDR1 DFQATT and CDR2 SNEGSKA (reference sequence). The CDR3 sequence is CSAGGSGGNEQFF.

V is TRBV7-9 and J is TRBJ2-5; TCRdb names TRBD1, which stays unverified in the absence of DNA. CDR3 length equals 15 residues. Germline CDR1 and CDR2: SEHNR and FQNEAQ (reference sequence). The chain's CDR3 is CASSLDLGGGKTQYF.

The V call is TRBV9, the J call TRBJ1-6. Germline CDR1 SGDLS, CDR2 YYNGEE. CDR3 length equals 15 residues. The CDR3 region is CASSRRNSYNSPLHF. Full variable domain (remainder filled in from reference TRBV9 and TRBJ1-6): DSGVTQTPKHLITATGQRVTLRCSPRSGDLSVYWYQQSLDQGLQFLIQYYNGEERAKGNILERFSAQQFPDLHSELNLSSLELGDSALYFCASSRRNSYNSPLHFGNGTRLTVT.

V gene TRBV5-4 combines with J gene TRBJ2-1; TCRdb's D call of TRBD1 is untestable without DNA. In germline, CDR1 is SGHNT, CDR2 YYREEE (reference sequence). The CDR3 is 14 residues long. The CDR3 reads CASSRDQTGNEQFF. Full variable domain (rest looked up from reference TRBV5-4 and TRBJ2-1): ETGVTQSPTHLIKTRGQQVTLRCSSQSGHNTVSWYQQALGQGPQFIFQYYREEENGRGNFPPRFSGLQFPNYSSELNVNALELDDSALYLCASSRDQTGNEQFFGPGTRLTVL.

This rearrangement joins TRBV5-1 to TRBJ1-3. CDR1 and CDR2 (germline): SGHRS, YFSETQ. The CDR3 is 14 amino acids. CDR3 sequence reads: CDSSLGDSGNTIYF.

V usage is TRBV18 and J usage is TRBJ1-5; TCRdb returns TRBD1, unconfirmable since there is no DNA. Germline values: CDR1 KGHSH, CDR2 LQKENI. The CDR3 is 13 amino acids. The CDR3 region is CASSQGTNQPQHF.

The chain couples TRBV7-2 to TRBJ2-7; TCRdb's D call of TRBD2 is untestable without DNA. This CDR3 comprises 15 residues. The germline gives CDR1 SGHTA, CDR2 FQGNSA. The CDR3 sequence is CASSTIAAGAYEQYF. Looking up the rest from reference TRBV7-2 and TRBJ2-7 gives the full variable domain: GAGVSQSPSNKVTEKGKDVELRCDPISGHTALYWYRQSLGQGLEFLIYFQGNSAPDKSGLPSDRFSAERTGGSVSTLTIQRTQQEDSAVYLCASSTIAAGAYEQYFGPGTRLTVT.

The rearrangement links TRBV20-1 to TRBJ2-3; with no DNA, the TCRdb D assignment of TRBD1 cannot be verified. CDR1 and CDR2 from the germline V gene are DFQATT and SNEGSKA (reference sequence). This CDR3 contains 15 residues. The CDR3 region is CSARDWGGVADTQYF.

The chain joins TRBV20-1 to TRBJ2-3; TCRdb's assignment of TRBD1 cannot be checked, as there is no DNA. CDR1 is DFQATT, CDR2 SNEGSKA, per germline (reference sequence). The CDR3 contains 12 residues. CDR3 loop: CGADRGSDTQYF.

The chain recombines TRBV5-1 with TRBJ2-4; the TCRdb call, TRBD1, lacks DNA for checking. The germline V gene has CDR1 SGHRS and CDR2 YFSETQ. The CDR3 spans 16 residues. The CDR3 region is CASSFGPGTDGNIQYF.

The genes are TRBV20-1 and TRBJ1-1; TCRdb calls TRBD1, which cannot be checked without DNA. The CDR3 runs to 15 residues. Germline V gives CDR1 DFQATT, CDR2 SNEGSKA (reference sequence). The CDR3 protein is CSARDWTGGHPEAFF.

The rearrangement uses TRBV20-1 and TRBJ1-5. CDR1 and CDR2 (germline): DFQATT, SNEGSKA (reference sequence). The CDR3 totals 14 residues. CDR3 amino acids: CSARAARNDQPQHF.